Only a few counts were recorded for the clone carrying this T cell receptor (beta chain). The antigen is unknown. This sample stems from a study of CD8+CD57+ T cells in acquired aplastic anemia. Study background: On average, sorted CD4+ and CD8+ cells gave 2.5 to 4 ug of DNA.

Only patients with CD8+CD57+ cell expansion on flow cytometry were chosen for sequencing. Each patient gave a blood sample that was collected before any therapy had been received. Study-level results: Simpson's diversity of CD8+ cells was not significantly different in patients compared with controls. Shared by patients and controls, 25 to 30 CD8+ CDR3s were abundant in patients.

The template used for profiling TCR beta VDJ and CDR3 was genomic DNA. Each CDR3 protein gets one entry after TCRdb re-called the reads with MiXCR. The data hold 180,000 or so distinct CDR3 sequences, with less than 60% observed a single time. Germline V gene lookup returns CDR1 SEHNR and CDR2 FQNEAQ (reference sequence). This CDR3 has 12 residues. Trimming removed 5 bases from V and 10 bases from J, with 11 bases in between. The chain joins TRBV7-9 to TRBJ2-2; D ambiguous. Input material: sorted CD4+, CD8+, or CD8+CD57+ T cells (not recorded which) from PBMCs. The sequence was obtained from a human donor with aplastic anemia. The CDR3 DNA is TGTGCCAGCAGCCTAAGGACGGCGGAGCTGTTTTTT. It codes for CASSLRTAELFF.